One TCR beta chain is described in this entry. Its antigen is still unknown. The data originate from a study of shared clonotypes between healthy human individuals. The study, taken as a whole, reports: Of the naive CD4 clonotypes, about 5% were shared across a few donors.

CDR3 length: 15 amino acids. V lost 2 bases and J lost 4, with 13 bases in between. Germline V gene data show CDR1 as LGHNA and CDR2 as YSLEER. Each cell subset's genomic DNA was divided evenly among several immunoSEQ plates. The method was immunoSEQ multiplex PCR; TCRdb's version includes in-frame clones alone and lacks a portion of them. The table has some 2,000,000 clones, under 97% seen once. This sequence joins TRBV4-3 and TRBJ2-3; D is possibly TRBD1 or TRBD2 (5 bases each). The sequence came from a man aged 18-30 years in good health. Sequencing was done on a sample of naive CD4+ T cells sorted from blood. Subset reported: CD45RA+ positively selected. CDR3 sequence (DNA): TGCGCCAGCAGCCAACTTGTGGGACCGGCAGATACGCAGTATTTT. Encoded protein: CASSQLVGPADTQYF.